This T cell receptor (beta chain) was obtained from a study of T cell responses to AZD1222 COVID-19 vaccine. Study details: Second-dose intervals near 4 or 12 weeks were combined. Findings of the study overall: Two doses of AZD1222 preceded a rise in Spike-specific TCR breadth and depth. Sampling that yielded the repertoires occurred only after the peak T cell response. Donors in the cohort were predominantly white British and more often female, and clonal diversity was possibly underestimated.

On this clone itself: What it binds is not known.

TCRdb keeps only in-frame clones here, not all; method: immunoSEQ multiplex PCR. Here the sample spans 70,000 to 90,000 clones, 86% being singletons. The material was peripheral blood, obtained on day 0 of AZD1222 vaccination. The receptor was derived from an adult in good health.

Here the CDR3 reads CASSHINYGYTF. The CDR3, as DNA: TGTGCCAGCAGTCATATCAACTATGGCTACACCTTC. The chain joins TRBV7-2 to TRBJ1-2; no clear D. Per germline, CDR1 SGHTA and CDR2 FQGNSA. Trimming took 6 bases from V and 2 from J, leaving 7 bases between them. The CDR3 has 12 residues.